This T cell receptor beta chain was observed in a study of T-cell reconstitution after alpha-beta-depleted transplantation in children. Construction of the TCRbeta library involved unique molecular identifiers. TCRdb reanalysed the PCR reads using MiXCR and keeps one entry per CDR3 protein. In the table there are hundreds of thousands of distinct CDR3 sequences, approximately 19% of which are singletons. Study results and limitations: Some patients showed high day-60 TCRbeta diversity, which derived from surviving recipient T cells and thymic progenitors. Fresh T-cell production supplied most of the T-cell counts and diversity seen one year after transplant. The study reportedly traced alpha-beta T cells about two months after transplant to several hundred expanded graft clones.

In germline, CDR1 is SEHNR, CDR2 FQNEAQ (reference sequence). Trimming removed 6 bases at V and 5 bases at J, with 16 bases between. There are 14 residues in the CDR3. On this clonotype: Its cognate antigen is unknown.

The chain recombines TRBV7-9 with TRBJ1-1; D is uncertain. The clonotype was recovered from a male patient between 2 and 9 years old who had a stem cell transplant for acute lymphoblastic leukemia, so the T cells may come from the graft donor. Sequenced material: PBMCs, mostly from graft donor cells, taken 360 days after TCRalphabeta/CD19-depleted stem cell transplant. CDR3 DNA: TGTGCCAGCAGTGAGAGGACGTCAACAACTGAAGCTTTCTTT. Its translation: CASSERTSTTEAFF. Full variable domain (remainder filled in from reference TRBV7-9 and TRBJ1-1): DTGVSQNPRHKITKRGQNVTFRCDPISEHNRLYWYRQTLGQGPEFLTYFQNEAQLEKSRLLSDRFSAERPKGSFSTLEIQRTEQGDSAMYLCASSERTSTTEAFFGQGTRLTVV.